This entry concerns a single T cell receptor (beta chain). This record belongs to a study of OX40 agonist ivuxolimab in advanced cancers. As for the study in general: Hepatocellular carcinoma, melanoma, renal cell or head and neck cancer occurred in dose-escalation patients. Mean age 60 years, range about 20 to 79; 82.7% male.

The table came from immunoSEQ multiplex PCR; TCRdb's copy has only in-frame clones and leaves some out. The sample consists of tens of thousands of clones, over 85% of them appearing once. The CDR3 extends over 14 amino acids. Per germline, CDR1 SGHAT and CDR2 FQNNGV. V was clipped by 5 bases and J by 6 bases, with 13 bases between them. Exclusion applied to patients with autoimmune disease history or systemic immunosuppression. The TCR comes from an adult with an advanced solid tumor such as melanoma, head and neck, liver or kidney cancer. This chain joins TRBV11-2 and TRBJ2-2; no clear D. This specimen consisted of CD4+ or CD8+ T cells sorted from blood, obtained in a trial of the OX40 agonist ivuxolimab. The CDR3 bases are TGTGCCAGCAGCCAAGTCCATCAGTCCGGGGAGCTGTTTTTT. It codes for CASSQVHQSGELFF.